This record looks at one T cell receptor (beta chain) sequence and its context. Its matching antigen is unknown. The record originates from a study of cytomegalovirus exposure and HLA in healthy donors. Trimming shortened V by 3 bases and J by 5 bases, and 13 bases separated the two germline ends. The CDR3 runs to 14 residues. Germline CDR1 LNHDA, CDR2 SQIVND (reference sequence). The PCR made use of 60 Vbeta and 13 Jbeta primers. Generated by immunoSEQ multiplex PCR, the TCRdb table keeps only in-frame clones and is missing some. Among about 120,000 clones listed, around 76% were seen once. Study-level results: TCR beta sequences reportedly predicted most subjects' HLA-A and HLA-B alleles accurately. Analysis was carried out at a later point, and it linked a missense DCLRE1C variant to TCR beta V- and J-gene trimming. Some V segments (TRBV6-2 and TRBV6-3 among them) were excluded as indistinguishable.

The clonotype was recovered from a man between 60 and 70 years old in good health and CMV-seropositive. The specimen was PBMCs. The rearrangement uses TRBV19 and TRBJ2-5; D perhaps matches TRBD1 (5 bases). CDR3 region: CASSISTGRETQYF. The CDR3 bases are TGTGCCAGTAGTATTTCAACAGGTCGGGAGACCCAGTACTTC.